A single sample is the source of the 23 T cell receptor beta chains below, sequenced in a study of blood T cell repertoires in COVID-19. Using immunoSEQ multiplex PCR, the repertoire was profiled, and TCRdb retains in-frame clones only, with some absent. The table lists 150,000 to 200,000 clones, 88% of them singletons, with roughly 6% in the top ten. The sample taken for sequencing was peripheral blood. The receptors here all came from a man aged 35 to 55 with active or convalescent COVID-19.

The chain is built from TRBV13 and TRBJ2-7, with D perhaps TRBD1 (6 bases). Deletions cut 4 bases from V and 3 bases from J, with 16 bases between. From germline, CDR1 is PRHDT and CDR2 FYEKMQ (reference sequence). The length of the CDR3 is 15 residues. In DNA form, the CDR3 reads TGTGCCAGCAGCTCAATGGACAGTGGAGTCTACGAGCAGTACTTC. It yields the protein CASSSMDSGVYEQYF.

CDR3 nucleotides: TGCAGTGCCGAGGGGGATGAGCAGTTCTTC. It specifies CSAEGDEQFF. The chain has TRBV20-1 and TRBJ2-1; possibly TRBD1 for D (6 bases). Trimming removed 6 bases from V and 8 bases from J, with 8 bases in between. Germline CDR1 reads DFQATT; CDR2 reads SNEGSKA (reference sequence). This CDR3 spans 10 amino acids.

The chain links TRBV19 to TRBJ2-3; TRBD2 matches at 10 bases. CDR1 and CDR2 (germline): LNHDA, SQIVND (reference sequence). Losses at the gene ends were 4 bases for V and 0 bases for J; bases not matched to a gene: 4. This CDR3 contains 16 residues. CDR3 in amino acids: CASSKGLASSTDTQYF. For the CDR3, the DNA is TGTGCCAGTAGTAAGGGACTAGCGAGCAGCACAGATACGCAGTATTTT.

The table lists this clone with a count of one. The V and J genes are TRBV3-1 (or the pseudogene TRBV3-2) and TRBJ2-3, with a possible D match to TRBD1 (6 bases). The V gene lost 4 bases and the J gene lost 3 bases, with 11 bases spanning the gap. This CDR3 is 14 amino acids long. The germline V gene encodes CDR1 LGHDT and CDR2 YNNKEL (reference sequence). The CDR3 reads CASSRGQLTDTQYF. The CDR3 nucleotides are TGTGCCAGCAGCCGTGGACAGCTAACAGATACGCAGTATTTT.

This rearrangement joins TRBV24-1 to TRBJ1-2, with TRBD1 as a possible D gene (6 bases). Germline CDR1 KGHDR, CDR2 SFDVKD. The V and J ends lost 4 bases and 2 bases respectively, with 7 bases between them. The CDR3 consists of 13 residues. The chain's CDR3 is CATSETGNYGYTF. The CDR3 coding sequence is TGTGCCACCAGTGAAACAGGGAACTATGGCTACACCTTC.

This sequence joins TRBV18 and TRBJ2-2; 7 bases agree with TRBD1. Germline trimming cut 4 bases from V and 4 bases from J; bases unmatched to any gene: 3. There are 14 residues in the CDR3. Germline loops: CDR1 KGHSH, CDR2 LQKENI. The CDR3 protein is CASSLNRGTGELFF. CDR3 DNA: TGTGCCAGCTCACTCAACAGGGGCACCGGGGAGCTGTTTTTT. The full variable domain, in which reference TRBV18 and TRBJ2-2 provide the parts outside the CDR3, is NAGVMQNPRHLVRRRGQEARLRCSPMKGHSHVYWYRQLPEEGLKFMVYLQKENIIDESGMPKERFSAEFPKEGPSILRIQQVVRGDSAAYFCASSLNRGTGELFFGEGSRLTVL.

The chain uses TRBV7-8 and TRBJ2-7; D ambiguous. This CDR3 is 12 amino acids long. Trimming shortened V by 5 bases and J by 5 bases, and 10 bases separated the two germline ends. Per the germline V gene, CDR1 is SGHVS and CDR2 is FQNEAQ. This CDR3 is CASSPSFHEQYF. The CDR3 DNA reads TGTGCCAGCAGCCCCTCCTTTCACGAGCAGTACTTC.

The chain is built from TRBV9 and TRBJ2-3, with D perhaps matching TRBD2 (7 bases). CDR1 is SGDLS, CDR2 YYNGEE, per germline. CDR3 length equals 13 residues. V lost 3 bases to trimming and J lost 4 bases, with 9 bases between them. The CDR3 DNA is TGTGCCAGCAGCGGAGGGGGGGCAGATACGCAGTATTTT. It is translated as CASSGGGADTQYF.

The chain is built from TRBV5-4 and TRBJ1-2; 7 bases fit TRBD1. This CDR3 contains 14 residues. Unmatched junction bases numbered 5, after V lost 4 bases and J lost 2 bases. CDR1 is SGHNT and CDR2 is YYREEE in the germline V gene (reference sequence). CDR3 sequence: CASSIGTANYGYTF. The CDR3 DNA reads as TGTGCCAGCAGCATCGGGACAGCCAACTATGGCTACACCTTC.

This rearrangement joins TRBV4-2 to TRBJ1-6; TRBD1 aligns across 7 bases. Germline loops: CDR1 LGHNA, CDR2 YNFKEQ. The length of the CDR3 is 15 residues. J lost 8 bases, V lost 5 bases, and 9 bases had no gene match. CDR3 sequence reads: CASSYETGKDSPLHF. In DNA, the CDR3 is TGTGCCAGCAGCTACGAGACAGGGAAGGATTCACCCCTCCACTTT.

The chain links TRBV24-1 to TRBJ2-1; weak D call: TRBD2 (5 bases). Germline V gene sequence: CDR1 KGHDR, CDR2 SFDVKD. The CDR3 covers 13 residues. The V end was cut by 6 bases, the J end by 6 bases, with 11 bases between. Here the CDR3 DNA reads TGTGCCACCAGTTGGGCGGGCGGCAATGAGCAGTTCTTC. This gives the protein CATSWAGGNEQFF.

In regard to this clone: At the DNA level, this CDR3 is encoded by other sequences in the same sample as well. The chain has TRBV3-1 (or the pseudogene TRBV3-2) and TRBJ1-1; D is unresolved. V was pared by 3 bases and J by 1 base, with 3 bases between. Germline V gene sequence: CDR1 LGHDT, CDR2 YNNKEL (reference sequence). This CDR3 has 12 amino acids. In DNA, the CDR3 is TGTGCCAGCAGCCAGGCGAACACTGAAGCTTTCTTT. Its translation is CASSQANTEAFF.

The rearrangement joins TRBV5-4 to TRBJ2-7; tentative D call: TRBD1 (5 bases). CDR3 size: 13 residues. CDR1 SGHNT and CDR2 YYREEE come from the germline V gene (reference sequence). Trimming removed 3 bases from V and 6 bases from J, with 13 bases in between. CDR3 coding DNA: TGTGCCAGCAGCTGGCAGGGAATTGGCGAGCAGTACTTC. This sequence encodes CASSWQGIGEQYF.

CDR3 nucleotide sequence: TGTGCCAGCAGCGCCAGTCGACAAAGCTACGAGCAGTACTTC. The encoded protein is CASSASRQSYEQYF. The chain recombines TRBV11-2 with TRBJ2-7; D is uncertain. V lost 5 bases and J 3 bases, leaving 14 bases between the germline ends. This CDR3 spans 14 amino acids. The germline gives CDR1 SGHAT, CDR2 FQNNGV.

The J gene is TRBJ2-7, the V gene TRBV5-1; TRBD2 aligns across 13 bases. After removal of 3 bases from V and 2 bases from J, the junction contained 2 bases not matched to a gene. The CDR3 spans 15 residues. The germline gives CDR1 SGHRS, CDR2 YFSETQ. DNA for the CDR3: TGCGCCAGCAGCTATACTAGCGGGAGGGCCTACGAGCAGTACTTC. Translation gives CASSYTSGRAYEQYF.

The chain uses TRBV5-6 and TRBJ1-1; 12 positions agree with TRBD1. Germline loops: CDR1 SGHDT, CDR2 YYEEEE. This CDR3 has 14 residues. The J segment lost 11 bases and the V segment lost 4 bases, leaving 9 bases of the junction unmatched. The CDR3 nucleotides read TGTGCCAGCAGCCGAGGGGACAGGGGGCAGTTTGCTTTCTTT. It codes for CASSRGDRGQFAFF.

The chain recombines TRBV4-3 with TRBJ1-4; D unresolved. The germline gives CDR1 LGHNA, CDR2 YSLEER. The germline V and J ends were trimmed by 0 bases and 6 bases, with 11 bases remaining between them. This CDR3 contains 15 residues. The CDR3 DNA is TGCGCCAGCAGCCAAGATAGAGGGTCAGATGAAAAACTGTTTTTT. Its protein is CASSQDRGSDEKLFF.

V is TRBV7-3 and J is TRBJ2-7; 11 bases line up with TRBD1. Germline values: CDR1 SGHTA, CDR2 FQGTGA. This CDR3 comprises 15 residues. The V segment lost 5 bases and the J segment 3 bases; nucleotides outside the gene matches: 6. CDR3 loop: CASSPGQGAFYEQYF. DNA of the CDR3: TGTGCCAGCAGCCCCGGACAGGGGGCCTTCTACGAGCAGTACTTC.

The gene calls are TRBV18 and TRBJ2-1; 7 bases agree with TRBD2. Germline lookup yields CDR1 KGHSH and CDR2 LQKENI. CDR3 length equals 17 residues. Trimming cost V 0 bases and J 9 bases; bases outside gene matches: 14. In nucleotides, the CDR3 is TGTGCCAGCTCACCACCATCAGGACTAGTCGTTTCTGGTGAGCAGTTCTTC. Translation: CASSPPSGLVVSGEQFF.

DNA of the CDR3: TGTGCCAGCAGCCTGGGACAGTACACTGAAGCTTTCTTT. Translating it yields CASSLGQYTEAFF. The V gene is TRBV6-5, the J gene TRBJ1-1, with TRBD1 matching over 7 bases. CDR1 is MNHEY, CDR2 SVGAGI, per germline. V shed 6 bases and J 3 bases; nucleotides not matched to a gene: 4. The CDR3 has 13 residues.

The sample holds a few counts of this clone. The CDR3 here is CASSPPDITYGYTF. The CDR3 DNA follows: TGCGCCAGCAGCCCGCCGGACATCACCTATGGCTACACCTTC. The V and J genes are TRBV5-1 and TRBJ1-2; D perhaps matches TRBD1 (5 bases). Germline assignment: CDR1 SGHRS and CDR2 YFSETQ. This CDR3 has 14 residues. V lost 4 bases and J lost 4, with 14 bases in between.

The rearrangement joins TRBV11-3 to TRBJ2-5; perhaps TRBD2 as D (6 bases). CDR3 length: 14 residues. Per the germline V gene, CDR1 is SGHNT and CDR2 is YENEEA. V was cut by 5 bases and J by 1 base, with 11 bases left in between. CDR3: CASSPRDFQETQYF. The CDR3 region has the DNA TGTGCCAGCAGCCCCCGGGACTTCCAAGAGACCCAGTACTTC.

V is TRBV21-1 and J is TRBJ1-4; the table calls TRBD1, which could not be checked here. TRBV21-1 is marked as a pseudogene. CDR3 length equals 17 residues. CDR3 region: CASSKVGRGESNEKLFF. Written as DNA, the CDR3 is TGTGCCAGCAGCAAAGTCGGCAGGGGCGAATCCAATGAAAAACTGTTTTTT.